The 5 T cell receptor beta chains in this list originate from one sample, sequenced in a study of T cell repertoires in cytomegalovirus infection. These receptors lack a known antigen. Using its own MiXCR run on the reads, TCRdb lists one record per CDR3 protein. The sample includes roughly 920,000 distinct CDR3 sequences, roughly a third seen only once; the top ten take around 15%. Sequenced material: cultured CD8+ T cells from PBMCs, taken from culture after CMV antigen stimulation. These receptors all come from a human donor in good health (CMV status not recorded). Some clones in this sample may be carry-over from other donors' samples.

This clonotype was counted between two and nine times. The chain combines TRBV19 with TRBJ1-2; perhaps TRBD1 as D (5 bases). The CDR3 runs to 19 residues. Trimming took off 5 bases at V and 3 bases at J, with 28 bases between the two ends. The germline gives CDR1 LNHDA, CDR2 SQIVND (reference sequence). The CDR3 DNA sequence: TGTGCCAGTAGTCCTCCATTTGGGGACGAGCACCACCGGGACTATGGCTACACCTTC. Residues: CASSPPFGDEHHRDYGYTF.

This clonotype was seen only once. This chain joins TRBV20-1 and TRBJ1-6; no clear D gene. Germline V gene sequence: CDR1 DFQATT, CDR2 SNEGSKA (reference sequence). With 3 bases removed from V and 3 bases from J, the gap between germline ends came to 18 bases. The CDR3 runs to 17 residues. The CDR3 spells CSASATFGQFYNSPLHF. CDR3 nucleotides: TGCAGTGCTAGTGCCACCTTCGGGCAGTTCTATAATTCACCCCTCCACTTT.

Ten or more counts support this clonotype. V is TRBV7-2 and J is TRBJ2-4; D perhaps matches TRBD2 (7 bases). CDR1 and CDR2 (germline): SGHTA, FQGNSA. This CDR3 has 15 amino acids. The V end was cut by 2 bases, the J end by 2 bases, with 10 bases between. The CDR3 reads CASSLLGGPKNIQYF. The CDR3 DNA sequence: TGTGCCAGCAGCTTACTCGGGGGGCCCAAAAACATTCAGTACTTC.

At least ten counts were recorded for this clonotype. The chain recombines TRBV7-9 with TRBJ2-3, with no clear D. V was cut by 1 base and J by 5 bases, with 4 bases left in between. CDR1 and CDR2 from the germline V gene are SEHNR and FQNEAQ (reference sequence). This CDR3 comprises 12 residues. The CDR3 coding sequence is TGTGCCAGCAGCTTAGTGGGAGATACGCAGTATTTT. This gives the protein CASSLVGDTQYF.

V usage is TRBV12-3 or TRBV12-4 and J usage is TRBJ1-2, with 9 bases that match TRBD1. Unmatched junction bases numbered 11, after V lost 5 bases and J lost 7 bases. CDR3 length equals 15 residues. The CDR3 region has the DNA TGTGCCAGCAGTCCACTACAGGGGGCGTCGGGTGGCTACACCTTC. Translation: CASSPLQGASGGYTF.